Following are 22 T cell receptor beta chains from one sample sequenced in a study of shared clonotypes between healthy human individuals. Naive CD8 cells comprised CD45RO-negative, CCR7-positively selected cells, excluding terminally differentiated effector memory CD45RA+ cells. TCRdb's copy holds only in-frame clones and misses some; the assay was immunoSEQ multiplex PCR. The sample carries about 2,200,000 clones, 90% to 95% recorded once. The specimen sequenced was naive CD8+ T cells from PBMCs. These receptors all come from a man aged 18 to 30 in good health. Some clones in this sample may be carry-over from other donors' samples.

The genes are TRBV29-1 and TRBJ2-5; a weak D match, TRBD1 (6 bases). The CDR3 totals 14 residues. From germline, CDR1 is SQVTM and CDR2 ANQGSEA. Trimming removed 6 bases at V and 5 bases at J, with 19 bases between. CDR3 in DNA: TGCAGCGTGCAAGATTGGGGGCCGGGGGAGACCCAGTACTTC. Amino acids: CSVQDWGPGETQYF.

The chain uses TRBV27 and TRBJ2-7, with 10 positions matching TRBD2. The length of the CDR3 is 16 residues. With V trimmed by 4 bases and J by 6 bases, 12 bases remained unmatched. From germline, CDR1 is MNHEY and CDR2 SMNVEV (reference sequence). The CDR3 coding sequence is TGTGCCAGCAGTTATATCGGGTCTAGCGGGAGACGCGAGCAGTACTTC. Its translation: CASSYIGSSGRREQYF.

Of note for this clone: The sample holds other DNA sequences that translate to the same CDR3. The CDR3 loop reads CASAVGNTEAFF. In DNA, the CDR3 is TGTGCCAGCGCGGTAGGGAACACTGAAGCTTTCTTT. The chain couples TRBV19 to TRBJ1-1; no clear D. The CDR3 runs 12 residues. The germline V gene encodes CDR1 LNHDA and CDR2 SQIVND (reference sequence). The V end was cut by 9 bases, the J end by 1 base, with 9 bases between.

The J gene is TRBJ2-1, the V gene TRBV7-9, with D perhaps matching TRBD2 (5 bases). The CDR3 consists of 15 residues. Per germline, CDR1 SEHNR and CDR2 FQNEAQ (reference sequence). V was clipped by 6 bases and J by 1 base, with 13 bases between them. The CDR3 DNA reads TGTGCCAGCAGTGAGAGGGTGAAATCCTACAATGAGCAGTTCTTC. Translated: CASSERVKSYNEQFF.

The chain combines TRBV27 with TRBJ2-3; D is undetermined. The CDR3 spans 16 residues. Trimming removed 1 base at V and 0 bases at J, with 11 bases between. Germline values: CDR1 MNHEY, CDR2 SMNVEV (reference sequence). The DNA of the CDR3 is TGTGCCAGCAGTTTATTGGGCGCGGTTAGCACAGATACGCAGTATTTT. Translating gives CASSLLGAVSTDTQYF.

V usage is TRBV29-1 and J usage is TRBJ2-1; D call uncertain. The CDR3 runs to 12 residues. Trimming stripped 0 bases from V and 6 bases from J, with 6 bases between. Germline CDR1 reads SQVTM; CDR2 reads ANQGSEA. CDR3: CSVEDPANEQFF. In DNA form, the CDR3 reads TGCAGCGTTGAAGATCCTGCCAATGAGCAGTTCTTC.

This chain links TRBV10-3 with TRBJ2-7, with a tentative D call TRBD1 (6 bases). The CDR3 spans 13 residues. CDR1 is ENHRY, CDR2 SYGVKD, per germline. Trimming pared 6 bases from V and 5 bases from J, leaving 14 bases between. CDR3 nucleotides: TGTGCCATCAGGGGCAGGGGTGGCCACGAGCAGTACTTC. Protein sequence: CAIRGRGGHEQYF.

The gene calls are TRBV14 and TRBJ2-1; D is perhaps TRBD2 (6 bases). The CDR3 consists of 15 residues. Germline CDR1 and CDR2: SGHDN and FVKESK. V was shortened by 2 bases and J by 8 bases, with 16 bases between the two germline ends. The CDR3 sequence is CASSQRRLVWDEQFF. For the CDR3, the DNA is TGTGCCAGCAGCCAACGGAGACTAGTATGGGATGAGCAGTTCTTC.

The J gene is TRBJ2-1, the V gene TRBV10-1, with no clear D. The CDR3 totals 13 residues. Germline V gives CDR1 WNHNN, CDR2 SYGVQD (reference sequence). V dropped 3 bases and J dropped 7 bases, with 10 bases sitting between them. The CDR3 reads CASSESVRNEQFF. For the CDR3, the DNA is TGCGCCAGCAGTGAATCAGTGCGGAATGAGCAGTTCTTC.

This clone was picked up a small number of times. The CDR3 loop is CASSEVGGRDGYTF. Written as DNA, the CDR3 is TGCGCCAGCAGTGAGGTGGGTGGAAGAGATGGCTACACCTTC. The chain uses TRBV10-2 and TRBJ1-2; D remains unclear. V lost 2 bases, J lost 6 bases, and 13 bases lay in between. The CDR3 is 14 amino acids. Germline loops: CDR1 WSHSY, CDR2 SAAADI.

The CDR3 is CASSVTSGTQYF. The DNA for the CDR3 is TGTGCCAGCAGTGTTACTTCTGGGACCCAGTACTTC. The chain combines TRBV25-1 with TRBJ2-5; no reliable D call. Trimming shortened V by 4 bases and J by 7 bases, and 10 bases separated the two germline ends. This CDR3 comprises 12 residues. Germline CDR1 MGHDK, CDR2 SYGVNS.

A single count supports this clone. This rearrangement joins TRBV5-1 to TRBJ2-2, with D tentatively TRBD1 (7 bases). The V and J ends lost 3 bases and 0 bases respectively, with 12 bases between them. Germline CDR1 and CDR2: SGHRS and YFSETQ. This CDR3 has 16 residues. The chain's CDR3 is CASSWRDSSNTGELFF. The CDR3 region has the DNA TGCGCCAGCAGCTGGAGGGACAGCTCGAACACCGGGGAGCTGTTTTTT.

This clone has a handful of counts. Other DNA sequences in this sample translate to the same CDR3. The chain is built from TRBV7-9 and TRBJ1-1; tentative D call: TRBD1 (5 bases). This CDR3 spans 15 amino acids. The germline V gene encodes CDR1 SEHNR and CDR2 FQNEAQ (reference sequence). Trimming pared 0 bases from V and 1 base from J, leaving 9 bases between. CDR3 sequence (DNA): TGTGCCAGCAGCTTAGCGCAGGGTGAGAACACTGAAGCTTTCTTT. Translated, it gives CASSLAQGENTEAFF.

Concerning this clone itself: This sample includes further DNA sequences coding for the same CDR3. This chain uses TRBV5-1 with TRBJ2-7, with D tentatively TRBD1 or TRBD2 (5 bases each). V shed 1 base and J shed 6 bases, with 8 bases lying between them. The CDR3 contains 12 residues. In germline, CDR1 is SGHRS, CDR2 YFSETQ. The CDR3 DNA reads TGCGCCAGCAGCTTGTCAGGGAGCGAGCAGTACTTC. Amino acid sequence: CASSLSGSEQYF.

The gene calls are TRBV6-5 and TRBJ2-3, with TRBD1 matching 9 bases. J gave up 1 base and V 6 bases, and 5 bases lay outside the gene matches. In germline, CDR1 is MNHEY, CDR2 SVGAGI. This CDR3 comprises 15 residues. The CDR3 nucleotides are TGTGCCAGCAGGGACAGGGGCTGGGGCACAGATACGCAGTATTTT. This sequence encodes CASRDRGWGTDTQYF.

This clone was counted only a few times. The chain has TRBV29-1 and TRBJ1-1; possible D gene TRBD1, 6 bases. The germline gives CDR1 SQVTM, CDR2 ANQGSEA. This CDR3 is built from 15 residues. Trimming pared 8 bases from V and 1 base from J, leaving 20 bases between. The CDR3 spells CSTLGGGRGNTEAFF. Written as DNA, the CDR3 is TGCAGCACATTGGGAGGCGGCAGGGGGAACACTGAAGCTTTCTTT.

CDR3 nucleotide sequence: TGTGCCAGTAGTACCCGGGATGGGAGGACAGATACGCAGTATTTT. This encodes CASSTRDGRTDTQYF. The chain carries TRBV19 and TRBJ2-3; maybe TRBD2 (6 bases). V dropped 4 bases and J dropped 3 bases, with 14 bases sitting between them. CDR3 length equals 15 residues. The germline gives CDR1 LNHDA, CDR2 SQIVND (reference sequence).

Concerning this clone: Other DNA sequences in this specimen translate into the identical CDR3. This chain joins TRBV7-9 and TRBJ2-3, with TRBD2 matching 8 bases. After removal of 0 bases from V and 0 bases from J, the junction contained 2 bases not matched to a gene. The CDR3 has 16 residues. Germline-derived CDR1 and CDR2 are SEHNR and FQNEAQ (reference sequence). The CDR3 region is CASSLASGGSTDTQYF. The CDR3 DNA sequence: TGTGCCAGCAGCTTAGCCAGCGGGGGAAGCACAGATACGCAGTATTTT.

In its sample, this clone was seen once. The chain couples TRBV11-2 to TRBJ2-2; D gene unclear. This CDR3 spans 15 amino acids. CDR1 is SGHAT, CDR2 FQNNGV, per germline. Trimming cost V 0 bases and J 7 bases, with 12 bases left between them. The CDR3: CASSLDIRLYGELFF. The CDR3 DNA is TGTGCCAGCAGCTTAGATATTAGACTTTACGGGGAGCTGTTTTTT.

The V gene is TRBV30, the J gene TRBJ1-2, with 9 bases identical to TRBD1. The CDR3 length is 17 residues. Germline CDR1 GTSNPN, CDR2 SVGIG (reference sequence). V was clipped by 0 bases and J by 3 bases; unmatched bases: 11. The CDR3 DNA reads TGTGCCTGGAGTGTACTTGACAGGGGGTCGGTACACTATGGCTACACCTTC. This encodes CAWSVLDRGSVHYGYTF. The full variable domain, its missing parts supplied by reference TRBV30 and TRBJ1-2, is SQTIHQWPATLVQPVGSPLSLECTVEGTSNPNLYWYRQAAGRGLQLLFYSVGIGQISSEVPQNLSASRPQDRQFILSSKKLLLSDSGFYLCAWSVLDRGSVHYGYTFGSGTRLTVV.

V gene TRBV7-3 combines with J gene TRBJ2-3; weak D call: TRBD1 (6 bases). Trimming stripped 5 bases from V and 1 base from J, with 13 bases between. The CDR3 spans 15 residues. From germline, CDR1 is SGHTA and CDR2 FQGTGA. This CDR3 reads CASSPRGRGTDTQYF. As DNA, the CDR3 is TGTGCCAGCAGCCCCAGGGGCAGGGGCACAGATACGCAGTATTTT.

The chain recombines TRBV13 with TRBJ1-1, with a tentative D call TRBD1 (5 bases). CDR3 length equals 13 residues. In germline, CDR1 is PRHDT, CDR2 FYEKMQ (reference sequence). Trimming removed 7 bases at V and 8 bases at J, with 17 bases between. The CDR3 spells CASTLRGAREAFF. For the CDR3, the DNA is TGTGCCAGCACCCTTAGAGGGGCGAGAGAAGCTTTCTTT.